What follows are 10 T cell receptor beta chains derived from one specimen sequenced in a study of control samples from healthy donors and cancer patients. The table came from immunoSEQ multiplex PCR; TCRdb's copy has only in-frame clones and leaves some out. Here the sample spans roughly 90,000 clones, roughly 93% being singletons. Sequencing was done on a sample of blood. These receptors were obtained from a woman in her 30s in good health.

This clone was counted a single time. This rearrangement joins TRBV7-2 to TRBJ2-1, with TRBD2 matching 8 bases. The CDR3 loop spans 15 amino acids. From germline, CDR1 is SGHTA and CDR2 FQGNSA. The V gene end was trimmed by 6 bases and the J gene end by 4 bases; junction bases not matched to a gene: 8. The chain's CDR3 is CASRSAGGVYNEQFF. The DNA of the CDR3 is TGTGCCAGCAGATCGGCCGGGGGGGTGTACAATGAGCAGTTCTTC.

This clone has only one observation. The chain has TRBV6-5 and TRBJ2-7; possibly TRBD1 or TRBD2 for D (7 bases each). The CDR3 loop spans 14 amino acids. Germline CDR1 reads MNHEY; CDR2 reads SVGAGI. Trimming left V 10 bases short and J 2 bases short, with 18 bases between. For the CDR3, the DNA is TGTGCCACCAGGGGGTGGGGGGGGCCCTACGAGCAGTACTTC. Translated, it gives CATRGWGGPYEQYF.

A word on this clone: The sample holds other DNA sequences that translate to the same CDR3. The rearrangement links TRBV5-6 to TRBJ1-5; no definite D call. V was shortened by 0 bases and J by 1 base, with 2 bases between the two germline ends. This CDR3 comprises 13 residues. Per germline, CDR1 SGHDT and CDR2 YYEEEE. The CDR3 protein is CASSLGSNQPQHF. In DNA, the CDR3 is TGTGCCAGCAGCTTGGGAAGCAATCAGCCCCAGCATTTT. Full variable domain (rest looked up from reference TRBV5-6 and TRBJ1-5): DAGVTQSPTHLIKTRGQQVTLRCSPKSGHDTVSWYQQALGQGPQFIFQYYEEEERQRGNFPDRFSGHQFPNYSSELNVNALLLGDSALYLCASSLGSNQPQHFGDGTRLSIL.

V and J are TRBV28 and TRBJ1-1; D not resolved. The CDR3 sequence is 11 residues long. Germline assignment: CDR1 MDHEN and CDR2 SYDVKM. V lost 5 bases and J lost 7, with 8 bases in between. The CDR3 here is CASSPPGEAFF. DNA of the CDR3: TGTGCCAGCAGTCCGCCCGGTGAAGCTTTCTTT.

The rearrangement uses TRBV7-9 and TRBJ1-4; weak D call: TRBD1 (5 bases). Trimming removed 3 bases from V and 5 bases from J, with 13 bases in between. CDR3 size: 15 residues. Germline V CDR1 and CDR2: SEHNR, FQNEAQ (reference sequence). The DNA for the CDR3 is TGTGCCAGCAGCTTGATGGGGGACCCAAATGAAAAACTGTTTTTT. Its translation is CASSLMGDPNEKLFF.

This chain uses TRBV27 with TRBJ2-1, with unresolved D. Trimming left V 0 bases short and J 12 bases short, with 6 bases between. Germline V lookup: CDR1 MNHEY, CDR2 SMNVEV (reference sequence). The CDR3 is 11 residues long. The CDR3 DNA follows: TGTGCCAGCAGTTTATCCGGCTCGCAGTTCTTC. It specifies CASSLSGSQFF.

The chain employs TRBV10-3 and TRBJ2-7; maybe TRBD1 (6 bases). Between the trimmed V and J ends, which lost 6 bases and 0 bases, there was a span of 12 bases. Germline CDR1 ENHRY, CDR2 SYGVKD. This CDR3 is 14 amino acids long. CDR3 DNA sequence: TGTGCCATCAGCTCGCCGGACAGCTCCTACGAGCAGTACTTC. Translated, it gives CAISSPDSSYEQYF.

This clone was seen a few times. Written as DNA, the CDR3 is TGCGCCAGCAGTGGGACAGGGGGAGATCAGCCCCAGCATTTT. Residues: CASSGTGGDQPQHF. This sequence joins TRBV10-2 and TRBJ1-5; TRBD1 aligns across 10 bases. The CDR3 totals 14 residues. The germline V gene has CDR1 WSHSY and CDR2 SAAADI. The J segment lost 5 bases and the V segment lost 4 bases, leaving 2 bases of the junction unmatched.

The chain employs TRBV5-4 and TRBJ1-2, with 8 nucleotides matching TRBD1. The CDR3 spans 15 residues. The germline V gene has CDR1 SGHNT and CDR2 YYREEE (reference sequence). V was clipped by 2 bases and J by 3 bases; unmatched bases: 6. The CDR3 reads CASSFPGQEHYGYTF. In nucleotides, the CDR3 is TGTGCCAGCAGCTTTCCGGGACAGGAACACTATGGCTACACCTTC.

A remark on this clone: The sample holds other DNA sequences that translate to the same CDR3. CDR3: CASSSPGTADEKLFF. CDR3 DNA: TGTGCCAGCAGTAGCCCCGGGACAGCCGATGAAAAACTGTTTTTT. The rearrangement links TRBV28 to TRBJ1-4; 7 positions match TRBD1. Germline V gives CDR1 MDHEN, CDR2 SYDVKM. This CDR3 region has 15 residues. Trimming cost V 5 bases and J 6 bases; bases outside gene matches: 9. The complete variable domain, with remaining parts taken from reference TRBV28 and TRBJ1-4, reads DVKVTQSSRYLVKRTGEKVFLECVQDMDHENMFWYRQDPGLGLRLIYFSYDVKMKEKGDIPEGYSVSREKKERFSLILESASTNQTSMYLCASSSPGTADEKLFFGSGTQLSVL.